Sequencing of this T cell receptor beta chain was carried out in a study of OX40 agonist ivuxolimab in advanced cancers. Broadly, across the study: Ivuxolimab, which targeted the costimulatory receptor OX40 (CD134), was an agonistic, fully human IgG2 monoclonal antibody. Intravenous ivuxolimab was administered to patients every 2 weeks at six dose levels: 0.01, 0.1, 0.3, 1.5, 3 and 10 mg/kg. Of the approximately 53 patients in dose escalation, about 20 had hepatocellular carcinoma, about 15 had melanoma, 9 had renal cell carcinoma and 9 had head and neck cancer. In the dose-escalation cohort, 82.7% of patients were male, and the mean age was 60 years with a range of roughly 20 to 80. Patients were allowed to have had prior anti-PD-1, anti-PD-L1 or anti-CTLA-4 therapy, and around two fifths of the dose-escalation patients had been treated with checkpoint inhibitors. Three dose-escalation patients achieved partial responses, one with hepatocellular carcinoma and two with cutaneous melanoma. The point of sequencing TCRbeta in the periphery was to test whether ivuxolimab changed TCR sequence diversity and drove clonal T-cell expansion. The paper reports the monotherapy dose-escalation portion (N of about 50 patients) of the phase I ivuxolimab trial.

General conclusions and limits of the study: After ivuxolimab, CD8+ T cells had more expanded clones than CD4+ T cells on average. Antigen specificity was not determined for the clonally expanded peripheral T cells. At doses of 0.1 to 3.0 mg/kg, clonal expansion of both CD4+ and CD8+ blood T cells was observed from baseline to week 6. In partial responders in the 0.1-3.0 mg/kg groups, normalized peripheral clonal expansion was found to be among the lowest, especially among CD8+ T cells. Low levels of normalized T-cell clonal expansion were also shown by some nonresponding patients.

Patients with a history of autoimmune disease or receiving systemic immunosuppression were excluded from the trial. In every dose cohort, peripheral blood was drawn for TCR sequencing at baseline, cycle 4 day 1, and cycle 7 day 1. Samples were obtained from an open-label, multicenter, first-in-human phase I dose-escalation trial of ivuxolimab. Adults with locally advanced or metastatic melanoma, renal cell, hepatocellular, or head and neck squamous cell carcinoma were enrolled in the trial. Before TCR sequencing, CD4+ and CD8+ T cells were separately sorted from peripheral blood. Details on this clone: Its recognized antigen is unknown. Per-nucleotide qualities are absent, and no much larger clonotype sits a single base away.

V loses 4 bases, J loses 0 bases, and the germline ends lie 7 bases apart. Via the germline V gene, CDR1 is MDHEN and CDR2 SYDVKM. The CDR3 runs 14 amino acids, cysteine and phenylalanine included. Only CDR3 DNA is held: 42 bases, read in frame from base 1. To sequence the TCRbeta CDR3 region, genomic DNA was isolated from the sorted cells. The immunoSEQ Assay was used for sequencing of TCRbeta CDR3 regions. In its TCRdb copy, this immuneACCESS table keeps in-frame sequences only and misses some clones. Where compared with another copy, unresolved V genes explain less than half of these, and the others have no known cause. The sample table shows around 68,000 clones, and roughly 84% are seen once. Of the sample, 0.3% to 0.4% is held by the ten largest clones.

The V gene is TRBV28 and the J gene is TRBJ1-5; the best D guess is TRBD1, with 5 bases matching. The TCR comes from an adult with an advanced solid tumor such as melanoma, head and neck, liver or kidney cancer. Sample: CD4+ or CD8+ T cells sorted from blood, taken in a trial of the OX40 agonist ivuxolimab. The DNA sequence follows: TGTGCCAGCAGTTCCGGACATAGCAATCAGCCCCAGCATTTT. It translates as CASSSGHSNQPQHF.